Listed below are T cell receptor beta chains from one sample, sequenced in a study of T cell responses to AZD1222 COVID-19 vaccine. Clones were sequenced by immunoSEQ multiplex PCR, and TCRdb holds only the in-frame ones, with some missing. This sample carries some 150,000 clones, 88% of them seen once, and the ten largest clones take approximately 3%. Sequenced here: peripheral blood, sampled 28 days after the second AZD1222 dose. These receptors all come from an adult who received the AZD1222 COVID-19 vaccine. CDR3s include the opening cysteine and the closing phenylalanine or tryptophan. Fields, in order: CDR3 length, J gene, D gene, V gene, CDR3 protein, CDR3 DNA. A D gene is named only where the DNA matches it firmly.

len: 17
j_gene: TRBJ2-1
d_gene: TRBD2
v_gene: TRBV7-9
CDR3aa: CASSTPISGGANNEQFF
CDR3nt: TGTGCCAGCAGCACCCCGATTAGCGGGGGGGCCAACAATGAGCAGTTCTTC

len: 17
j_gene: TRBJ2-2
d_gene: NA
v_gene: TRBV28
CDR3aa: CASSPMGFRTSTGELFF
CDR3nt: TGTGCCAGCAGCCCCATGGGGTTTCGAACGAGCACCGGGGAGCTGTTTTTT

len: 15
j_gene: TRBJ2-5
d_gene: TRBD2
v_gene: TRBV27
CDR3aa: CASSLSGGSRETQYF
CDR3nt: TGTGCCAGCAGTCTTAGCGGGGGGTCGCGAGAGACCCAGTACTTC

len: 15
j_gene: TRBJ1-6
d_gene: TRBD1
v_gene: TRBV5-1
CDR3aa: CASSLVGQGESPLHF
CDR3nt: TGCGCCAGCAGCTTGGTGGGACAGGGAGAATCACCCCTCCACTTT

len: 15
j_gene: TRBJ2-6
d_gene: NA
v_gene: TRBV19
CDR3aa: CASSTPDPGANVLTF
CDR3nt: TGTGCCAGTAGTACCCCAGACCCTGGGGCCAACGTCCTGACTTTC

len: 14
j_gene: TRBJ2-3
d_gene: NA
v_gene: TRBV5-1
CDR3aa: CASSLDRGTDTQYF
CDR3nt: TGCGCCAGCAGCTTGGACAGAGGCACAGATACGCAGTATTTT

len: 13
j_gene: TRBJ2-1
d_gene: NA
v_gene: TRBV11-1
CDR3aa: CASSFRQFNEQFF
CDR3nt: TGTGCCAGCAGCTTCCGACAGTTCAATGAGCAGTTCTTC

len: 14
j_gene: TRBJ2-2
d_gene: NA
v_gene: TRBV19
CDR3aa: CASSPQRGTGELFF
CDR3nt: TGTGCCAGTAGTCCACAAAGGGGAACCGGGGAGCTGTTTTTT

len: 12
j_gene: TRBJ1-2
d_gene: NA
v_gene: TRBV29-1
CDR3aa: CSVRTVNYGYTF
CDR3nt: TGCAGCGTCAGGACAGTCAACTATGGCTACACCTTC

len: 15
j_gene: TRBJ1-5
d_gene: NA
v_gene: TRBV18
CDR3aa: CASSPNGISNQPQHF
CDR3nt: TGTGCCAGCTCACCCAACGGAATTAGCAATCAGCCCCAGCATTTT

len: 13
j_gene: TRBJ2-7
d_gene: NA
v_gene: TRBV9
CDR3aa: CASSVEALGEQYF
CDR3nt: TGTGCCAGCAGCGTAGAGGCACTCGGGGAGCAGTACTTC

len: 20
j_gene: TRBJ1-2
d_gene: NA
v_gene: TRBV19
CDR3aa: CASSIPTTGAMRTPSYGYTF
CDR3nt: TGTGCCAGTAGTATCCCAACGACAGGCGCTATGCGAACCCCCTCTTATGGCTACACCTTC

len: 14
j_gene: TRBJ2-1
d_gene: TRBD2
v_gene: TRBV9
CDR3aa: CASSVPTGGNEQFF
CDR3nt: TGTGCCAGCAGCGTTCCCACGGGGGGAAATGAGCAGTTCTTC